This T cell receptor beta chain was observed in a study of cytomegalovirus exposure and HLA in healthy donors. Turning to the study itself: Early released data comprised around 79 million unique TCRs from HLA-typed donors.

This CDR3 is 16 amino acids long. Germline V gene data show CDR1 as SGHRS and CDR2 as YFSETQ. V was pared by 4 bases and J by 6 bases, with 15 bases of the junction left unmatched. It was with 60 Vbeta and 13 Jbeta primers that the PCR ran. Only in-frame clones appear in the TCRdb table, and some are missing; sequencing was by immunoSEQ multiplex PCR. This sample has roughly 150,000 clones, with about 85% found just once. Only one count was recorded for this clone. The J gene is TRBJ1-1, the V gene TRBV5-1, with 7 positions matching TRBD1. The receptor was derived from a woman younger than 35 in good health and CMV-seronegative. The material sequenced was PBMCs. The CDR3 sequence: CASSHQDVQGTAEAFF. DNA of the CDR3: TGCGCCAGCAGCCACCAGGATGTACAGGGGACGGCTGAAGCTTTCTTT. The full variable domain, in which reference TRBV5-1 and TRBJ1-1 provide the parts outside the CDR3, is KAGVTQTPRYLIKTRGQQVTLSCSPISGHRSVSWYQQTPGQGLQFLFEYFSETQRNKGNFPGRFSGRQFSNSRSEMNVSTLELGDSALYLCASSHQDVQGTAEAFFGQGTRLTVV.